The 21 T cell receptor beta chains presented below share a single source sample, sequenced in a study of cytomegalovirus exposure and HLA in healthy donors. With 60 Vbeta and 13 Jbeta primers, the PCR was carried out. Method: immunoSEQ multiplex PCR; TCRdb's copy keeps in-frame clones and lacks some. This table has around 58,000 clones, about 77% appearing once. Material for sequencing was PBMCs. These receptors were obtained from a female donor in good health and CMV-seronegative.

V usage is TRBV27 and J usage is TRBJ1-2; 7 positions agree with TRBD1. The CDR3 totals 12 residues. J gave up 4 bases and V 6 bases, and 2 bases lay outside the gene matches. Germline values: CDR1 MNHEY, CDR2 SMNVEV (reference sequence). The CDR3 here is CASRQGFYGYTF. CDR3 bases: TGTGCCAGCAGACAGGGGTTCTATGGCTACACCTTC.

The chain carries TRBV28 and TRBJ2-5; tentative D call: TRBD1 (6 bases). The CDR3 extends over 14 amino acids. Germline V gene lookup returns CDR1 MDHEN and CDR2 SYDVKM. Trimming shortened V by 2 bases and J by 5 bases, and 12 bases separated the two germline ends. DNA for the CDR3: TGTGCCAGCAGTTTACTCAGGGGCCGGGAGACCCAGTACTTC. It specifies CASSLLRGRETQYF.

The chain has TRBV7-9 and TRBJ2-5; 8 positions agree with TRBD2. Per the germline V gene, CDR1 is SEHNR and CDR2 is FQNEAQ (reference sequence). The CDR3 is made up of 16 amino acids. V was clipped by 6 bases and J by 2 bases; unmatched bases: 11. The CDR3 loop reads CASSLGSGGLQETQYF. DNA for the CDR3: TGTGCCAGCAGTTTGGGGAGCGGGGGCCTACAAGAGACCCAGTACTTC.

V and J are TRBV5-8 and TRBJ2-5; no firm D call. V gave up 2 bases and J gave up 11 bases, with 7 bases separating them. The CDR3 is 10 amino acids. CDR1 SGHTS and CDR2 YDEGEE come from the germline V gene. The DNA of the CDR3 is TGTGCCAGCAGCTTTCCAGCGCAGTACTTC. Protein product: CASSFPAQYF. Looking up the rest from reference TRBV5-8 and TRBJ2-5 gives the full variable domain: EAGVTQSPTHLIKTRGQQATLRCSPISGHTSVYWYQQALGLGLQFLLWYDEGEERNRGNFPPRFSGRQFPNYSSELNVNALELEDSALYLCASSFPAQYFGPGTRLLVL.

This sequence joins TRBV6-5 and TRBJ1-6; D not resolved. The CDR3 spans 12 residues. Trimming removed 9 bases at V and 12 bases at J, with 15 bases between. The V gene's germline CDR1 is MNHEY and CDR2 SVGAGI. The CDR3 protein is CARPGCVGPLHF. In DNA form, the CDR3 reads TGTGCCAGGCCCGGTTGTGTTGGACCCCTCCACTTT.

The CDR3 region has the DNA TGTGCCAGCAGCCCTGGACAGGTACGCGGTGGCTACACCTTC. This translates into CASSPGQVRGGYTF. This chain uses TRBV28 with TRBJ1-2, with 7 bases matching TRBD1. J lost 7 bases, V lost 6 bases, and 11 bases had no gene match. Germline-derived CDR1 and CDR2 are MDHEN and SYDVKM. The CDR3 is 14 residues long.

This chain uses TRBV28 with TRBJ2-3; tentatively, D is TRBD2 (7 bases). The ends were cut back, 4 bases at V and 1 base at J, with 21 bases in the middle. The CDR3 has 18 amino acids. The germline CDR1 and CDR2 sequences are MDHEN and SYDVKM. CDR3 coding DNA: TGTGCCAGCAGTTCACCCAACGAGGGAGGGGGGGGCACAGATACGCAGTATTTT. Encoded protein: CASSSPNEGGGGTDTQYF.

The chain couples TRBV21-1 to TRBJ2-1; the table's D call, TRBD2, was not checked against the DNA. TRBV21-1 is deemed a pseudogene. CDR3 length: 20 residues. The CDR3 loop is CASSKSHKPPLAGDGDEQFF. CDR3 sequence (DNA): TGTGCCAGCAGCAAATCCCATAAACCGCCTCTAGCGGGCGACGGGGATGAGCAGTTCTTC.

The chain employs TRBV28 and TRBJ2-1; 12 bases fit TRBD2. The CDR3 covers 15 residues. Germline assignment: CDR1 MDHEN and CDR2 SYDVKM. J lost 9 bases, V lost 5 bases, and 8 bases had no gene match. The CDR3 region has the DNA TGTGCCAGCAGTACTAGCGGGGGGTCCTCCTCTGAGCAGTTCTTC. Its translation: CASSTSGGSSSEQFF.

The rearrangement uses TRBV28 and TRBJ2-7; D remains ambiguous. Looked up from germline, CDR1 is MDHEN and CDR2 is SYDVKM. The CDR3 is 11 amino acids. Trimming removed 2 bases at V and 3 bases at J, with 2 bases between. CDR3 DNA sequence: TGTGCCAGCAGTTTACTCTACGAGCAGTACTTC. Translating it yields CASSLLYEQYF.

This clone was seen a handful of times. V and J are TRBV7-8 and TRBJ1-3; TRBD1 matches at 8 bases. The CDR3 consists of 18 residues. Germline CDR1 is SGHVS and CDR2 is FQNEAQ. Losses at the gene ends were 5 bases for V and 2 bases for J; bases not matched to a gene: 14. The CDR3 coding sequence is TGTGCCAGCAGCCTAACGTCTTCCGGGACAGGAGCTGGAAACACCATATATTTT. The encoded protein is CASSLTSSGTGAGNTIYF.

V and J are TRBV6-1 and TRBJ1-3; 7 bases agree with TRBD1. CDR1 MNHNS and CDR2 SASEGT come from the germline V gene. CDR3 length: 14 residues. With 7 bases clipped from V and 4 bases from J, the junction kept 7 bases outside the gene matches. The CDR3 DNA is TGTGCCAGCATAAGACAGGGTTTGGGAAACACCATATATTTT. This sequence encodes CASIRQGLGNTIYF.

The gene calls are TRBV4-2 and TRBJ2-3; 7 nucleotides match TRBD2. The CDR3 contains 21 residues. CDR1 LGHNA and CDR2 YNFKEQ come from the germline V gene. Trimming at V came to 0 bases and at J to 0 bases, leaving 18 bases not matched to a gene. The CDR3 protein is CASSQDRSLAGAPTSTDTQYF. The DNA for the CDR3 is TGTGCCAGCAGCCAAGATAGGAGCTTGGCGGGAGCACCGACTAGCACAGATACGCAGTATTTT.

The gene calls are TRBV30 and TRBJ1-2; D gene uncertain. The V and J ends lost 8 bases and 2 bases respectively, with 12 bases between them. Germline lookup yields CDR1 GTSNPN and CDR2 SVGIG (reference sequence). CDR3 length: 12 residues. CDR3 sequence reads: CAGHPRNYGYTF. The CDR3 DNA reads as TGTGCCGGCCATCCAAGAAACTATGGCTACACCTTC.

This rearrangement joins TRBV15 to TRBJ2-7; tentative D call: TRBD2 (5 bases). V was pared by 0 bases and J by 4 bases, with 22 bases between. The germline V gene has CDR1 LNHNV and CDR2 YYDKDF (reference sequence). The CDR3 has 18 amino acids. CDR3 DNA sequence: TGTGCCACCAGCAGAGATCTCGGTATCACGGATCGAGGGTACGAGCAGTACTTC. Its translation: CATSRDLGITDRGYEQYF.

In this sample, this clone turned up a few times. Mismatch with germline at one junction end may stem from a read error. The J gene is TRBJ2-5, the V gene TRBV2; TRBD2 might be the D (6 bases). The CDR3 loop spans 17 amino acids. Germline loops: CDR1 SNHLY, CDR2 FYNNEI. The CDR3 here is CASRESGAGTGKETQYF. The DNA of the CDR3 is TGTGCCAGCCGTGAGTCCGGGGCCGGGACTGGGAAAGAGACCCAGTACTTC.

This chain connects TRBV7-3 to TRBJ1-2; the D is unclear. The length of the CDR3 is 13 residues. Deletions cut 4 bases from V and 8 bases from J, with 14 bases between. Germline V CDR1 and CDR2: SGHTA, FQGTGA. CDR3 sequence: CASSSDGDGGYTF. As DNA, the CDR3 is TGTGCCAGCAGCTCCGACGGAGACGGAGGCTACACCTTC.

The J gene is TRBJ1-5, the V gene TRBV28; weak D call: TRBD1 (5 bases). CDR1 is MDHEN and CDR2 is SYDVKM in the germline V gene. V was clipped by 8 bases and J by 3 bases, with 14 bases between them. The CDR3 runs 14 residues. CDR3 sequence (DNA): TGTGCCAGCCTTGGCAGGGTGTCCAATCAGCCCCAGCATTTT. This gives the protein CASLGRVSNQPQHF. Together with reference TRBV28 and TRBJ1-5, the CDR3 gives the full variable domain: DVKVTQSSRYLVKRTGEKVFLECVQDMDHENMFWYRQDPGLGLRLIYFSYDVKMKEKGDIPEGYSVSREKKERFSLILESASTNQTSMYLCASLGRVSNQPQHFGDGTRLSIL.

A word on this clone: A read error may account for a junction end that differs from germline. The sample holds other DNA sequences that translate to the same CDR3. The chain couples TRBV2 to TRBJ1-6, with D unclear. This CDR3 spans 13 amino acids. The germline V gene has CDR1 SNHLY and CDR2 FYNNEI. The CDR3 spells CASSEQLNSPLHF. The CDR3 DNA reads TGTGCCAGCAGTGAACAGTTAAATTCCCCCCTCCACTTT. The complete variable domain, with remaining parts taken from reference TRBV2 and TRBJ1-6, reads EPEVTQTPSHQVTQMGQEVILRCVPISNHLYFYWYRQILGQKVEFLVSFYNNEISEKSEIFDDQFSVERPDGSNFTLKIRSTKLEDSAMYFCASSEQLNSPLHFGNGTRLTVT.

This clone was counted a single time. The chain employs TRBV7-3 and TRBJ2-1; 7 nucleotides align to TRBD1. The trim removed 4 bases at V and 0 bases at J, leaving 9 bases unmatched. The CDR3 length is 17 residues. Germline-derived CDR1 and CDR2 are SGHTA and FQGTGA. The CDR3 DNA sequence: TGTGCCAGCAGCTCGGGACAGTCAGGGTCCTCCTACAATGAGCAGTTCTTC. The encoded protein is CASSSGQSGSSYNEQFF. The full variable domain, rest sourced from reference TRBV7-3 and TRBJ2-1, is GAGVSQTPSNKVTEKGKYVELRCDPISGHTALYWYRQSLGQGPEFLIYFQGTGAADDSGLPNDRFFAVRPEGSVSTLKIQRTERGDSAVYLCASSSGQSGSSYNEQFFGPGTRLTVL.

The chain combines TRBV9 with TRBJ2-5, with a possible D match to TRBD1 (5 bases). This CDR3 has 12 residues. The germline CDR1 and CDR2 sequences are SGDLS and YYNGEE. V lost 5 bases to trimming and J lost 5 bases, with 10 bases between them. CDR3 sequence (DNA): TGTGCCAGCAGTGCCCCAGGGGAGACCCAGTACTTC. Translating it yields CASSAPGETQYF.